The 13 T cell receptor beta chains below were found in one sample sequenced in a study of blood T cell repertoires in COVID-19. Here immunoSEQ multiplex PCR was the method, and the copy in TCRdb shows in-frame clones only, minus some. The data show 150,000 to 200,000 clones, 65% to 90% seen once. Sequencing was performed on peripheral blood. Every receptor here comes from a man aged 50 or older with active or convalescent COVID-19.

The CDR3 DNA reads as TGCAGTGCTAGGTACAGAGATACGCAGTATTTT. It yields the protein CSARYRDTQYF. This chain links TRBV20-1 with TRBJ2-3; no clear D gene. This CDR3 region has 11 residues. Between the trimmed V and J ends, which lost 3 bases and 5 bases, there was a span of 6 bases. Germline CDR1 and CDR2: DFQATT and SNEGSKA (reference sequence).

The J gene is TRBJ1-1, the V gene TRBV10-3; 7 bases match TRBD1. The trim removed 2 bases at V and 6 bases at J, leaving 3 bases unmatched. This CDR3 contains 13 residues. Germline values: CDR1 ENHRY, CDR2 SYGVKD. The CDR3 DNA follows: TGTGCCATCAGTGAGGTTACAGGGGCTGAAGCTTTCTTT. It encodes CAISEVTGAEAFF.

The gene calls are TRBV6-5 and TRBJ2-7, with a weak D call TRBD1 (6 bases). Germline lookup yields CDR1 MNHEY and CDR2 SVGAGI. V lost 6 bases to trimming and J lost 5 bases, with 17 bases between them. The CDR3 runs to 14 residues. CDR3 coding DNA: TGTGCCAGCAGCCACGTAGACAGGCCCCACGAGCAGTACTTC. Protein: CASSHVDRPHEQYF.

The rearrangement joins TRBV5-1 to TRBJ2-1, with 16 bases that match TRBD2. CDR3 size: 16 residues. CDR1 is SGHRS and CDR2 is YFSETQ in the germline V gene. V trimming: 3 bases; J trimming: 7 bases; junction bases outside the gene matches: 4. This CDR3 is CASSWGTSGRENEQFF. In DNA, the CDR3 is TGCGCCAGCAGCTGGGGGACTAGCGGGAGGGAAAATGAGCAGTTCTTC.

The chain uses TRBV5-4 and TRBJ2-2; 8 bases are shared with TRBD1. Germline lookup yields CDR1 SGHNT and CDR2 YYREEE (reference sequence). The J segment lost 4 bases and the V segment lost 6 bases, leaving 8 bases of the junction unmatched. The CDR3 runs 15 residues. CDR3 nucleotides: TGTGCCAGCACACCGGGACAGGTGGGCACCGGGGAGCTGTTTTTT. This encodes CASTPGQVGTGELFF.

V gene TRBV5-4 combines with J gene TRBJ1-4; 8 bases line up with TRBD1. The V segment lost 5 bases and the J segment 8 bases; nucleotides outside the gene matches: 8. Germline V gene data show CDR1 as SGHNT and CDR2 as YYREEE (reference sequence). The CDR3 has 14 residues. The CDR3 DNA sequence: TGTGCCAGCAGTTTTGACAGGGGAGGGGAAAAACTGTTTTTT. As protein: CASSFDRGGEKLFF.

This chain uses TRBV7-2 with TRBJ1-4; TRBD1 aligns across 7 bases. Trimming took 4 bases from V and 10 from J; bases not matched to a gene: 9. CDR3 length: 14 amino acids. Germline V gives CDR1 SGHTA, CDR2 FQGNSA. DNA of the CDR3: TGTGCCAGCAGCTCCAACAGGGGTTGGGGAAAACTGTTTTTT. Translating it yields CASSSNRGWGKLFF.

This rearrangement joins TRBV9 to TRBJ1-1, with unresolved D. V gave up 1 base and J gave up 8 bases, with 12 bases separating them. There are 13 residues in the CDR3. Germline lookup yields CDR1 SGDLS and CDR2 YYNGEE. The DNA of the CDR3 is TGTGCCAGCAGCGTATCCGAGGAGGTCGAAGCTTTCTTT. This gives the protein CASSVSEEVEAFF.

This chain's CDR3 is CATSDNAETGGALGNQPQHF. The CDR3 nucleotides are TGTGCCACCAGTGATAACGCGGAGACAGGGGGCGCCCTAGGCAATCAGCCCCAGCATTTT. The rearrangement joins TRBV24-1 to TRBJ1-5, with TRBD1 matching over 10 bases. CDR1 KGHDR and CDR2 SFDVKD come from the germline V gene. This CDR3 region has 20 residues. Losses at the gene ends were 3 bases for V and 2 bases for J; bases not matched to a gene: 15.

This clone was seen only a few times. The chain carries TRBV4-1 and TRBJ2-5; TRBD1 matches 9 bases. The CDR3 totals 15 residues. J was trimmed by 5 bases and V by 3 bases; bases with no gene match: 7. Germline V gene data show CDR1 as MGHRA and CDR2 as YSYEKL. CDR3 in amino acids: CASSHHGTGMETQYF. The CDR3 nucleotides are TGCGCCAGCAGCCACCACGGGACAGGGATGGAGACCCAGTACTTC.

The V and J genes are TRBV29-1 and TRBJ1-2; D remains ambiguous. Germline CDR1 and CDR2: SQVTM and ANQGSEA. The CDR3 runs 17 residues. CDR3 coding DNA: TGCACCGTAGAAGGCTATGAGGCTAAGATTATGTCCGGCGGCTACACCTTC. Encoded protein: CTVEGYEAKIMSGGYTF.

The V call is TRBV30, the J call TRBJ2-3; tentatively, D is TRBD2 (6 bases). Germline values: CDR1 GTSNPN, CDR2 SVGIG (reference sequence). The CDR3 contains 15 residues. The germline V and J ends were trimmed by 5 bases and 0 bases, with 15 bases remaining between them. CDR3 DNA: TGTGCCTGGGGATGGGACTTCCTTAGCACAGATACGCAGTATTTT. Translated: CAWGWDFLSTDTQYF.

The chain is built from TRBV18 and TRBJ2-4, with 12 nucleotides matching TRBD1. V lost 5 bases, J lost 9 bases, and 11 bases stayed unmatched. Per germline, CDR1 KGHSH and CDR2 LQKENI. The CDR3 length is 16 residues. As DNA, the CDR3 is TGTGCCAGCTCAGCCACGGGACAGGGGGCCAGGGGCATTCAGTACTTC. Translating gives CASSATGQGARGIQYF. The whole variable domain, remainder taken from reference TRBV18 and TRBJ2-4, is NAGVMQNPRHLVRRRGQEARLRCSPMKGHSHVYWYRQLPEEGLKFMVYLQKENIIDESGMPKERFSAEFPKEGPSILRIQQVVRGDSAAYFCASSATGQGARGIQYFGAGTRLSVL.